Listed below are T cell receptor beta chains from one sample, sequenced in a study of vaccination and CD4 T cells after COVID-19. The antigens for these receptors are not known. From the PCR reads, TCRdb called clonotypes with MiXCR, one entry per CDR3 protein. In the table there are roughly 22,000 distinct CDR3 sequences, approximately 32% of which are singletons. Sequencing used cultured CD4+ T cells from blood. Source of these receptors: a human donor with COVID-19. CDR3s include the opening cysteine and the closing phenylalanine or tryptophan.

V gene: TRBV12-3/TRBV12-4; CDR3 protein: CASSSLAGFYNEQFF
V gene: TRBV28; CDR3 protein: CASSFEGPGYTF
V gene: TRBV24-1; CDR3 protein: CATQRVSNQPQHF
V gene: TRBV10-1; CDR3 protein: CASSESSSVGAGETQYF
V gene: TRBV5-1; CDR3 protein: CASSLGNRGAQATSPLHF
V gene: TRBV7-2; CDR3 protein: CASSLVPAGGIGELFF
V gene: TRBV6-5; CDR3 protein: CASSYSFAEAFF
V gene: TRBV5-6; CDR3 protein: CASSFGQGEYIQYF
V gene: TRBV7-9; CDR3 protein: CASSLGGQVGETQYF
V gene: TRBV28; CDR3 protein: CASSLSREETQYF
V gene: TRBV7-2; CDR3 protein: CASSLNPPGSGNTIYF
V gene: TRBV6-1; CDR3 protein: CASRVGQSTSGNTIYF
V gene: TRBV19; CDR3 protein: CASSNRVPSYEQYF
V gene: TRBV20-1; CDR3 protein: CSAGGLAGAGEQYF
V gene: TRBV7-8; CDR3 protein: CASSPVTGNQPQHF
V gene: TRBV20-1; CDR3 protein: CSARASGRGSPLHF
V gene: TRBV6-5; CDR3 protein: CASSYAGQGSDTQYF
V gene: TRBV6-2/TRBV6-3; CDR3 protein: CASSSGGGVAETQYF
V gene: TRBV20-1; CDR3 protein: CSAKRTYGTDTQYF
V gene: TRBV18; CDR3 protein: CASSPGTREETQYF
V gene: TRBV27; CDR3 protein: CASRGTGTNQPQHF
V gene: TRBV7-9; CDR3 protein: CASSPRVVKPYEQYF
V gene: TRBV7-7; CDR3 protein: CASRAGTTNTGELFF
V gene: TRBV6-4; CDR3 protein: CASSDSGGGVNTGELFF
V gene: TRBV6-2/TRBV6-3; CDR3 protein: CASRLSGGAYNEQFF
V gene: TRBV11-2; CDR3 protein: CASSLETLSYEQYF
V gene: TRBV23-1; CDR3 protein: CASSQQTSDSYRYGYTF
V gene: TRBV2; CDR3 protein: CASSQDRTARADTQYF
V gene: TRBV19; CDR3 protein: CASDSRTGELFF
V gene: TRBV10-3; CDR3 protein: CAISGGTDNSPLHF
V gene: TRBV27; CDR3 protein: CASTPWGAGGPTGELFF
V gene: TRBV11-2; CDR3 protein: CASSLLGGDQPQHF
V gene: TRBV19; CDR3 protein: CATEAGGTDTQYF
V gene: TRBV7-2; CDR3 protein: CASSPQAGSEQFF
V gene: TRBV21-1; CDR3 protein: CASREGRLSFGNTIYF
V gene: TRBV10-1; CDR3 protein: CASSEAGGVRDTQYF
V gene: TRBV6-5; CDR3 protein: CASSYSGASQPQHF
V gene: TRBV10-2; CDR3 protein: CASSEVVINEQFF
V gene: TRBV7-2; CDR3 protein: CASSFRGGRQETQYF
V gene: TRBV28; CDR3 protein: CASRKGREGEKLFF
V gene: TRBV7-6; CDR3 protein: CASSLGQGMNNEQFF
V gene: TRBV12-3/TRBV12-4; CDR3 protein: CASSLGAGGSNNEQFF
V gene: TRBV7-9; CDR3 protein: CASSGLRVEAGELFF
V gene: TRBV27; CDR3 protein: CASSQTGGDTGELFF
V gene: TRBV6-1; CDR3 protein: CASRPTGGNSPPHF
V gene: TRBV12-3/TRBV12-4; CDR3 protein: CASSPYSPSGPNEQFF
V gene: TRBV11-2; CDR3 protein: CASSPRQGSNSPLHF
V gene: TRBV15; CDR3 protein: CATSAGAQGFTDTQYF
V gene: TRBV24-1; CDR3 protein: CATSDTQETQYF
V gene: TRBV5-4; CDR3 protein: CASRTGSEGGGETQYF
V gene: TRBV5-1; CDR3 protein: CASSFGGGITDTQYF
V gene: TRBV20-1; CDR3 protein: CSAPRQGGAGNTEAFF
V gene: TRBV28; CDR3 protein: CASSSTGRGGPGNTIYF
V gene: TRBV7-6; CDR3 protein: CASSSKGGTEPGNTIYF
V gene: TRBV28; CDR3 protein: CASSPGLGYEQYF
V gene: TRBV5-1; CDR3 protein: CASSLALATTGELFF
V gene: TRBV5-1; CDR3 protein: CASSLAGQDEKLFF